Included here is one T cell receptor beta chain sequence, with context. This entry comes from a study of blood T cell repertoires in COVID-19. Study context: Sites in the United States, Italy and Spain provided acute and convalescent COVID-19 samples. Nucleic acid was either cDNA or gDNA, and it came from T cells, B-cell-depleted T cells, or PBMCs.

Original processing methods: Estimated nucleated cell counts came from reference gene primer amplification. Clones were sequenced by immunoSEQ multiplex PCR, and TCRdb holds only the in-frame ones, with some missing. The DNA gave D and trimming, while V, J and clone size come from that table. This sample has about 180,000 clones, with around 80% found just once. Germline V gene sequence: CDR1 SEHNR, CDR2 FQNEAQ (reference sequence). V was cut by 5 bases and J by 5 bases, with 18 bases left in between. This CDR3 is 15 amino acids long. The source is a man in his sixties or seventies with active or convalescent COVID-19. The gene calls are TRBV7-9 and TRBJ1-1; TRBD1 might be the D (5 bases). Sequenced sample: peripheral blood. DNA of the CDR3: TGTGCCAGCAGCGCAACCGGGACGGGAGGGACTGAAGCTTTCTTT. It translates to CASSATGTGGTEAFF.